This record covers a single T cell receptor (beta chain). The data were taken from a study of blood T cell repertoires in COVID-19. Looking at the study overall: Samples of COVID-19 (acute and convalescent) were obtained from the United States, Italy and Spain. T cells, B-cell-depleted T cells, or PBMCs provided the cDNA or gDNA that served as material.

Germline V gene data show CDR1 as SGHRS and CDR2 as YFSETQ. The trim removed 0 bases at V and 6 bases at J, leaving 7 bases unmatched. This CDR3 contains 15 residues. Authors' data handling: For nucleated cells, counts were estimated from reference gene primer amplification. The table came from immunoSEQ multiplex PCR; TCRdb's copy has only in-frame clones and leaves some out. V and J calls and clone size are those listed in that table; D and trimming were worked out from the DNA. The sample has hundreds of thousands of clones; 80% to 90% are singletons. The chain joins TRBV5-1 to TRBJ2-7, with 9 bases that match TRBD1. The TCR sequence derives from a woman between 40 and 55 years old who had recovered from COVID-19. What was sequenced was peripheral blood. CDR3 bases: TGCGCCAGCAGCTTGGGGGGGACAGGGTTGGTCGAGCAGTACTTC. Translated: CASSLGGTGLVEQYF.